These 14 T cell receptor beta chains were sequenced from one sample in a study of OX40 agonist ivuxolimab in advanced cancers. TCRdb's table, derived via immunoSEQ multiplex PCR, lists solely in-frame clones and lacks some. The sample holds fewer than 85,000 clones, 82% seen once. Sequencing was performed on CD4+ or CD8+ T cells sorted from blood, taken in a trial of the OX40 agonist ivuxolimab. The source is an adult with an advanced solid tumor such as melanoma, head and neck, liver or kidney cancer.

The chain couples TRBV6-6 to TRBJ2-2, with unresolved D. Trimming took 2 bases from V and 1 from J, leaving 11 bases between them. The CDR3 contains 16 residues. Germline CDR1 reads MNHNY; CDR2 reads SVGAGI (reference sequence). The CDR3: CASSYRSTRNTGELFF. CDR3 coding DNA: TGTGCCAGCAGTTACCGGTCGACAAGGAACACCGGGGAGCTGTTTTTT.

J is TRBJ1-4 and V is TRBV7-6, with 9 bases aligning to TRBD1. The CDR3 loop spans 13 amino acids. V was clipped by 5 bases and J by 11 bases; unmatched bases: 6. Germline CDR1 and CDR2: SGHVS and FNYEAQ. The CDR3, as DNA: TGTGCCAGCAGCCCCACGGGACAGGGTAAACTGTTTTTT. This codes for CASSPTGQGKLFF.

The rearrangement links TRBV2 to TRBJ2-7, with D possibly TRBD1 on 6 matching bases. Germline CDR1 reads SNHLY; CDR2 reads FYNNEI. This CDR3 contains 13 residues. The ends were cut back, 5 bases at V and 11 bases at J, with 19 bases in the middle. The DNA for the CDR3 is TGTGCCAGCAGTTTGGCCGGCAGGGGTGTTGAGTACGTC. Translation gives CASSLAGRGVEYV.

The chain couples TRBV23-1 to TRBJ2-7; no clear D. TRBV23-1 has ORF status, its function being uncertain. Trimming pared 2 bases from V and 4 bases from J, leaving 12 bases between. This CDR3 spans 14 amino acids. CDR3 nucleotides: TGCGCCAGCAGTCAAGCAGAAGTAGAATACGAGCAGTACTTC. Its translation: CASSQAEVEYEQYF.

The V gene is TRBV6-5, the J gene TRBJ2-7; 8 positions match TRBD1. CDR3 length equals 16 residues. After removal of 2 bases from V and 6 bases from J, the junction contained 12 bases not matched to a gene. CDR1 and CDR2 (germline): MNHEY, SVGAGI. The CDR3 spells CASSYPPGQESGEQYF. CDR3 sequence (DNA): TGTGCCAGCAGTTACCCTCCGGGACAGGAATCGGGCGAGCAGTACTTC.

This clone was seen only a few times. The rearrangement joins TRBV6-1 to TRBJ1-2; D gene unclear. Germline assignment: CDR1 MNHNS and CDR2 SASEGT. Trimming removed 1 base from V and 4 bases from J, with 7 bases in between. The CDR3 is 13 residues long. The CDR3 protein is CASSEVTGYGYTF. CDR3 in DNA: TGTGCCAGCAGTGAAGTAACGGGCTATGGCTACACCTTC.

J is TRBJ2-2 and V is TRBV6-6, with 9 bases identical to TRBD2. This CDR3 has 13 residues. The germline gives CDR1 MNHNY, CDR2 SVGAGI (reference sequence). The V gene end was trimmed by 7 bases and the J gene end by 5 bases; junction bases not matched to a gene: 2. The CDR3 spells CASNSGRTGELFF. CDR3 coding DNA: TGTGCCAGCAATAGCGGGAGAACCGGGGAGCTGTTTTTT.

DNA of the CDR3: TGTGCCAGCAGTGGACAGGGTCCCGATACGCAGTATTTT. It encodes CASSGQGPDTQYF. The chain carries TRBV6-1 and TRBJ2-3, with 7 bases identical to TRBD1. V lost 4 bases to trimming and J lost 6 bases; unmatched junction nucleotides: 4. CDR1 is MNHNS, CDR2 SASEGT, per germline. This CDR3 contains 13 residues.

The rearrangement joins TRBV5-4 to TRBJ2-5; 9 bases agree with TRBD2. With 1 base clipped from V and 8 bases from J, the junction kept 9 bases outside the gene matches. CDR3 length: 15 amino acids. The germline CDR1 and CDR2 sequences are SGHNT and YYREEE (reference sequence). The CDR3, as DNA: TGTGCCAGCAGCTTGAGGGTAGCGGGAGATAGTACCCAGTACTTC. Its protein is CASSLRVAGDSTQYF.

The J gene is TRBJ2-3, the V gene TRBV9; TRBD2 agrees at 8 bases. Germline trimming cut 0 bases from V and 6 bases from J; bases unmatched to any gene: 12. CDR1 and CDR2 from the germline V gene are SGDLS and YYNGEE. CDR3 size: 17 residues. CDR3: CASSVDLPGRAIDTQYF. The CDR3 coding sequence is TGTGCCAGCAGCGTAGATCTCCCCGGGAGGGCCATCGATACGCAGTATTTT.

The CDR3 bases are TGTGCCAGCAGCCGCTCAGGGGGGGGCTATGGCTACACCTTC. This encodes CASSRSGGGYGYTF. The chain recombines TRBV27 with TRBJ1-2; 7 bases align to TRBD1. From germline, CDR1 is MNHEY and CDR2 SMNVEV (reference sequence). With V trimmed by 6 bases and J by 4 bases, 8 bases remained unmatched. The CDR3 totals 14 residues.

The chain recombines TRBV28 with TRBJ2-2; 11 bases fit TRBD1. The CDR3 spans 16 residues. Germline CDR1 is MDHEN and CDR2 is SYDVKM. V lost 4 bases to trimming and J lost 5 bases; unmatched junction nucleotides: 6. CDR3 nucleotides: TGTGCCAGCAGTTCCCCTGGGACAGGGGGGACCGGGGAGCTGTTTTTT. Protein sequence: CASSSPGTGGTGELFF.

V usage is TRBV10-1 and J usage is TRBJ2-1; no definite D call. Germline CDR1 and CDR2: WNHNN and SYGVQD (reference sequence). The CDR3 is 16 residues long. The V end lost 0 bases, the J end lost 0 bases, and 9 bases lay between the germline ends. For the CDR3, the DNA is TGCGCCAGCAGTGAGTCGAGGCGTAACTCCTACAATGAGCAGTTCTTC. Translation gives CASSESRRNSYNEQFF.

V is TRBV7-2 and J is TRBJ2-5; D call uncertain. TRBJ2-7 explains the end of the DNA better; the J call may be wrong. The CDR3 has 13 amino acids. Germline loops: CDR1 SGHTA, CDR2 FQGNSA. CDR3 DNA sequence: TGTGCCAGCAGCTTGTCTCTCGAAACCGAGCAGTACTTC. It encodes CASSLSLETEQYF.